A selection of T cell receptor beta chains follows, all from one sample in a study of cytomegalovirus exposure and HLA in healthy donors. Assay used: immunoSEQ multiplex PCR; TCRdb lists only in-frame clones, some missing. The repertoire has 90,000 to 150,000 clones, roughly 65% of them found once; the top ten carry 10%. The sequenced sample was PBMCs. These receptors were collected from a man in his forties in good health and CMV-seropositive. Each CDR3 is given with its conserved first and last residue. D genes are given only for firm matches. Rows may omit the clone size; those that give it use once, few, many or a size class.

clone_size	v_call	j_call	d_call	cdr3_aa	cdr3_nt
.	TRBV18	TRBJ2-2	TRBD2	CASSPNSVAGDAAGELFF	TGTGCCAGCTCACCCAACTCGGTAGCGGGAGATGCCGCCGGGGAGCTGTTTTTT
.	TRBV19	TRBJ1-6	TRBD1	CASSMAQGDFSPLHF	TGTGCCAGTAGTATGGCGCAGGGGGACTTCTCACCCCTCCACTTT
.	TRBV13	TRBJ2-5	.	CASRPQGAETQYF	TGTGCCAGCAGGCCCCAGGGCGCCGAGACCCAGTACTTC
.	TRBV25-1	TRBJ2-5	TRBD2	CASSLFNAGTLAGTQYF	TGTGCCAGCAGTTTATTTAATGCCGGGACACTAGCGGGGACCCAGTACTTC
.	TRBV29-1	TRBJ2-3	.	CSVEGSPSDTDTQYF	TGCAGCGTTGAAGGCTCTCCTAGCGACACAGATACGCAGTATTTT
.	TRBV7-2	TRBJ2-7	.	CASSRTGTNSYEQYF	TGTGCCAGCAGCCGTACAGGTACCAATTCCTACGAGCAGTACTTC
.	TRBV7-2	TRBJ2-2	.	CASSSANTGELFF	TGTGCCAGCAGCTCCGCGAACACCGGGGAGCTGTTTTTT
.	TRBV6-1	TRBJ2-7	TRBD2	CASRTSGLSYEQYF	TGTGCCAGCAGGACTAGCGGTCTTTCCTACGAGCAGTACTTC
once	TRBV9	TRBJ2-3	TRBD2	CASSSGLAGWARTDTQYF	TGTGCCAGCAGCTCCGGACTAGCGGGATGGGCTCGGACAGATACGCAGTATTTT
.	TRBV9	TRBJ1-6	.	CASSVETANSPLHF	TGTGCCAGCAGCGTAGAGACAGCTAATTCACCCCTCCACTTT
few	TRBV9	TRBJ2-1	TRBD2	CASSVVGLVNNEQFF	TGTGCCAGCAGCGTAGTTGGACTAGTTAATAATGAGCAGTTCTTC